This T cell receptor (beta chain) was recovered during a study of T cells in Graves' hyperthyroidism and ophthalmopathy. As for the study in general: Peripheral blood samples were taken at initial diagnosis, prior to any treatment.

Researchers amplified the TCR beta CDR3 regions from RNA transcripts. A first-round RT-PCR of the TCR CDR3 used the HTBI primer set. One entry per CDR3 protein results from TCRdb running MiXCR on the multiplex PCR reads. Among hundreds of thousands of distinct CDR3 sequences listed, about 17% were seen once. From germline, CDR1 is SGHAT and CDR2 FQNNGV. This CDR3 comprises 13 residues. V lost 7 bases, J lost 5 bases, and 6 bases stayed unmatched. This clonotype showed up many times. The genes are TRBV11-2 and TRBJ1-2; 8 bases map to TRBD1. Sequencing was performed on blood. The TCR comes from a woman aged 50 to 60 with Graves' hyperthyroidism that later progressed to Graves' ophthalmopathy. DNA of the CDR3: TGTGCCAGCACTCCGGACAGGGATTATGGCTACACCTTC. Its translation is CASTPDRDYGYTF.